In its sample, the clone carrying this TCR beta chain was seen a few times. Its antigen is unknown. Assay: immunoSEQ multiplex PCR; the TCRdb copy retains only in-frame clones and omits some. The table lists about 130,000 clones, more than 85% of them singletons, with around 5% in the top ten. The junction had 8 bases not matched to a gene; V was cut back by 2 bases and J by 6 bases. CDR3 length: 17 residues. CDR1 is LNHDA and CDR2 is SQIVND in the germline V gene (reference sequence). This entry is derived from a study of T cell responses to AZD1222 COVID-19 vaccine. Study-level background: It was second doses at about 4 or about 12 weeks that were pooled.

Study-wide findings and caveats: Vaccine-associated CD4 TCRs ranged over spike, dominating at 160-218 and 743-854.

The sequencing used peripheral blood, collected on day 0 of AZD1222 vaccination. The sequence derives from an adult in good health. The rearrangement uses TRBV19 and TRBJ2-1; 12 bases are shared with TRBD2. The CDR3 loop reads CASSINPSGRAINEQFF. The CDR3 DNA reads TGTGCCAGTAGTATAAACCCTAGCGGGAGGGCCATCAATGAGCAGTTCTTC.